This T cell receptor (beta chain) comes out of a study of cytomegalovirus exposure and HLA in healthy donors. Deletions cut 10 bases from V and 0 bases from J, with 10 bases between. This CDR3 spans 13 amino acids. Germline V CDR1 and CDR2: ENHRY, SYGVKD. The study ran its PCR with 60 Vbeta and 13 Jbeta primers. Here immunoSEQ multiplex PCR was the method, and the copy in TCRdb shows in-frame clones only, minus some. The table has 150,000 to 200,000 clones, roughly 80% seen once. This receptor was obtained from a male donor in good health and CMV-seronegative. The sample taken for sequencing was PBMCs. This chain links TRBV10-3 with TRBJ1-5; D is undetermined. The CDR3 DNA reads as TGTGCCAGTACAGCCGATAGCAATCAGCCCCAGCATTTT. This gives the protein CASTADSNQPQHF.